This TCR beta chain is from a study of T cell repertoires in cytomegalovirus infection. The overall study: As its CMV epitopes, the study selected recently identified HLA-C-restricted and well-studied HLA-B-restricted targets. Findings and limits, study-wide: Ex vivo responses were dominated by HLA-C-restricted CMV-specific TCR beta clonotypes.

TCRdb processed the reads anew with MiXCR; each CDR3 protein has one entry. The table has about a million distinct CDR3 sequences, approximately 32% seen once. Trimming took off 5 bases at V and 7 bases at J, with 27 bases between the two ends. This CDR3 is built from 18 residues. CDR1 and CDR2 (germline): MDHEN, SYDVKM. Turning to this clonotype: Its antigen is as yet unknown.

Sequences were derived from cultured CD8+ T cells from PBMCs, sampled from culture after CMV antigen stimulation. This TCR was recovered from a human donor in good health (CMV status not recorded). Some clones in this sample may be carry-over from other donors' samples. The chain joins TRBV28 to TRBJ1-5; weak D call: TRBD1 (5 bases). CDR3 nucleotides: TGTGCCAGCAGTCCACACGGGAACCTCCTCGGGGGTATCCAGCCCCAGCATTTT. Translation gives CASSPHGNLLGGIQPQHF.